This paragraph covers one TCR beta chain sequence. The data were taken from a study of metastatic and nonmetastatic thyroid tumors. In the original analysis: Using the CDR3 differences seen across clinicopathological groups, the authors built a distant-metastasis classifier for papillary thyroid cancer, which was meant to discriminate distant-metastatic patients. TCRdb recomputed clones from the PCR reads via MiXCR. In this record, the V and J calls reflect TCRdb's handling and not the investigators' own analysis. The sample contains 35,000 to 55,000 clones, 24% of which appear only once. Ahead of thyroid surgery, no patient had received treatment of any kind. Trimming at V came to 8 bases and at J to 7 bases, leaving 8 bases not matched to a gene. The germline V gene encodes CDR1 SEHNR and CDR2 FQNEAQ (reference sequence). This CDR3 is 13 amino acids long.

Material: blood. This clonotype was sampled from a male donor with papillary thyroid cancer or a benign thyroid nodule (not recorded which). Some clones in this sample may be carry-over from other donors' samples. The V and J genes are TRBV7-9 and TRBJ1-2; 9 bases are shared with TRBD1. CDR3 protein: CASGGQGMSGYTF. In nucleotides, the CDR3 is TGTGCCAGCGGGGGACAGGGAATGAGTGGCTACACCTTC.